This is a list of T cell receptor beta chains from one sample in a study of identical twins. TCRdb ran MiXCR on the 5' RACE reads and lists one entry per CDR3 protein. The sample holds hundreds of thousands of distinct CDR3 sequences, about 12% seen once. The same specimen was also included in a second study, on yellow fever vaccine responses in identical twins.

Sequencing was carried out using PBMCs. These receptors were collected from a young woman in good health. Both conserved end residues are part of each CDR3. The D gene is left open where the match is weak. Only part of the rows carry a size: once, few, many, or a class if the clone is expanded.

TRBV20-1	TRBJ2-7	TRBD2	few	CSARGTSGRRSYEQYF	TGCAGTGCTAGAGGGACTAGCGGGAGACGGTCCTACGAGCAGTACTTC
TRBV12-3/TRBV12-4	TRBJ2-1	-	few	CASSFGLSNEQFF	TGTGCCAGCAGTTTTGGACTTTCGAATGAGCAGTTCTTC
TRBV12-5	TRBJ2-5	TRBD2	-	CASGSGTSVATQYF	TGTGCTAGTGGTTCCGGGACTAGCGTGGCGACCCAGTACTTC
TRBV29-1	TRBJ2-7	-	-	CSVGHGTSSYEQYF	TGCAGCGTTGGCCACGGGACCAGCTCCTACGAGCAGTACTTC
TRBV18	TRBJ2-4	-	-	CASSRSGGLTKNIQYF	TGTGCCAGCTCACGGAGTGGGGGGCTAACCAAAAACATTCAGTACTTC
TRBV4-1	TRBJ1-5	-	few	CASSQPSGRIISNQPQHF	TGCGCCAGCAGCCAACCCTCGGGACGGATAATTTCAAATCAGCCCCAGCATTTT
TRBV12-3/TRBV12-4	TRBJ2-7	TRBD2	few	CASQLRGLAPEQYF	TGTGCCAGCCAGTTAAGGGGACTAGCGCCCGAGCAGTACTTC
TRBV24-1	TRBJ2-1	-	many	CATSDPPGYGQFF	TGTGCCACCAGTGATCCTCCAGGGTACGGGCAGTTCTTC
TRBV10-3	TRBJ2-5	TRBD1	many	CAIGGTGYQETQYF	TGTGCCATCGGAGGGACAGGCTACCAAGAGACCCAGTACTTC
TRBV5-1	TRBJ1-1	TRBD1	many	CASSRQPPGQGLTEAFF	TGCGCCAGCAGCCGACAGCCCCCGGGACAGGGGTTGACTGAAGCTTTCTTT
TRBV12-3/TRBV12-4	TRBJ2-2	-	-	CASSQGPEPTGGELFF	TGTGCCAGCAGTCAGGGGCCTGAACCGACCGGCGGGGAGCTGTTTTTT
TRBV10-2	TRBJ2-7	TRBD2	few	CASGLAGGGYEQYF	TGCGCCAGCGGACTAGCGGGAGGTGGCTACGAGCAGTACTTC
TRBV28	TRBJ2-3	-	many	CASRLQGSTDTQYF	TGTGCCAGCAGGCTACAGGGAAGCACAGATACGCAGTATTTT
TRBV20-1	TRBJ2-2	-	few	CSARGLGDGELFF	TGCAGTGCTAGAGGACTCGGGGATGGGGAGCTGTTTTTT
TRBV7-2	TRBJ2-1	TRBD2	few	CASSLVPAGGNEQFF	TGTGCCAGCAGCTTAGTTCCAGCGGGGGGAAATGAGCAGTTCTTC
TRBV3-1	TRBJ2-1	TRBD2	many	CASNGGSRNEQFF	TGTGCCAGCAACGGGGGGAGCCGCAATGAGCAGTTCTTC